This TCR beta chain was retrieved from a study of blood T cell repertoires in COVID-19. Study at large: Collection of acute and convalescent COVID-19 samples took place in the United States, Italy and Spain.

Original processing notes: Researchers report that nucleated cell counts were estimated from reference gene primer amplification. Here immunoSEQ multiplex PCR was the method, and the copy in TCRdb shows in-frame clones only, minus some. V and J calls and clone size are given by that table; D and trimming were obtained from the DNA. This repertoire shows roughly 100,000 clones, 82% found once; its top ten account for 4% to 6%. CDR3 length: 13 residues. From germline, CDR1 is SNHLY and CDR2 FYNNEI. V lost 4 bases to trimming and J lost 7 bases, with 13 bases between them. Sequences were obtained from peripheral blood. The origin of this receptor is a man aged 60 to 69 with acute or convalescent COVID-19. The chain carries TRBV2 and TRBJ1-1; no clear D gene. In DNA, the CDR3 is TGTGCCAGCAGTGGTGGCAGGCAAGTTGAAGCTTTCTTT. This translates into CASSGGRQVEAFF.